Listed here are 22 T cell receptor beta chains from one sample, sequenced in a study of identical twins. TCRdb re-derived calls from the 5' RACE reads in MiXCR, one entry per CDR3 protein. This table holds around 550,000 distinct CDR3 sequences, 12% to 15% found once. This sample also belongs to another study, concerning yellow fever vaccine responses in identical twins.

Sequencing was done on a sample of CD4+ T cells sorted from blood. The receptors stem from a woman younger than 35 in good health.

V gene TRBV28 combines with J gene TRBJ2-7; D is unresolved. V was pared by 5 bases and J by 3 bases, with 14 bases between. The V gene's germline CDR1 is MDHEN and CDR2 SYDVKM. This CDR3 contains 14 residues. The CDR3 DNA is TGTGCCAGCAGTGGCGCCAAGTCAGGCTACGAGCAGTACGTC. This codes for CASSGAKSGYEQYV.

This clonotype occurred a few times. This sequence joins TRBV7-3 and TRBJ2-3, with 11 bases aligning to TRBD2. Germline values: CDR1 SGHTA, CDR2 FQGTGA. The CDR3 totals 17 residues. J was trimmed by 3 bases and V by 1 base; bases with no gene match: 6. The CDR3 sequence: CASSLKVLAGGTDTQYF. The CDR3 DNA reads TGTGCCAGCAGCTTAAAGGTCTTAGCGGGAGGGACAGATACGCAGTATTTT.

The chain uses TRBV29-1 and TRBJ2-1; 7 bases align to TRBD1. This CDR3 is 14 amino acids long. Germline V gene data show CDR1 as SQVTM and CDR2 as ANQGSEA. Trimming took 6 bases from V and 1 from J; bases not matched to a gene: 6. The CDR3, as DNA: TGCAGCGTCCCCGGGACAGAGTCCTACAATGAGCAGTTCTTC. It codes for CSVPGTESYNEQFF.

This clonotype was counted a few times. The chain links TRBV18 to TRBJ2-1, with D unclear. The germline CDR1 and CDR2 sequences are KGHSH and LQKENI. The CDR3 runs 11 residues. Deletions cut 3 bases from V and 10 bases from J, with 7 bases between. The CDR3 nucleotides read TGTGCCAGCTCACCGGCGCAGGAGCAGTTCTTC. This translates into CASSPAQEQFF.

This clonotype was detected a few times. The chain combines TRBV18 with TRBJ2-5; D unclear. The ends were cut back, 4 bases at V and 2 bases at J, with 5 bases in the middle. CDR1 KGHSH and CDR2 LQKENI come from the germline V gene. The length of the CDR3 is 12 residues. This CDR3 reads CASSLQQETQYF. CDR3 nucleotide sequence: TGTGCCAGCTCACTACAACAAGAGACCCAGTACTTC.

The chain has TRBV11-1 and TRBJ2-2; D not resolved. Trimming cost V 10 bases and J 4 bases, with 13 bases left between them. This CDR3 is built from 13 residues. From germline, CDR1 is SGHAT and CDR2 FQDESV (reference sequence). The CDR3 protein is CAINPRSTGELFF. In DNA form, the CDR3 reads TGTGCCATCAACCCTAGGAGCACCGGGGAGCTGTTTTTT.

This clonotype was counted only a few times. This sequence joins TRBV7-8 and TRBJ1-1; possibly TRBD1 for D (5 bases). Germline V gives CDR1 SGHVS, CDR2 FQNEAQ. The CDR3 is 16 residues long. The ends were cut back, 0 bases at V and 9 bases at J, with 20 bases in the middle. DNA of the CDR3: TGTGCCAGCAGCTTAGCCAGGGCCAGGGACGTCGCCAAAGCTTTCTTT. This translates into CASSLARARDVAKAFF.

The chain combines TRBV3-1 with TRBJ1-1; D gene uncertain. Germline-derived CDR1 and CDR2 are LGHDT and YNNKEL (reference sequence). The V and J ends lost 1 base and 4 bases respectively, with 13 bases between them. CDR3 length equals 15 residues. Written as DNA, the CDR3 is TGTGCCAGCAGCCAAGGCGGAGGGCGGGTCACTGAAGCTTTCTTT. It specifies CASSQGGGRVTEAFF.

CDR3 loop: CASSSRGSQNEQYF. The CDR3 DNA is TGTGCCAGCAGCTCCCGCGGGAGTCAGAACGAGCAGTACTTC. The genes are TRBV7-9 and TRBJ2-7; 7 nucleotides agree with TRBD2. Germline CDR1 SEHNR, CDR2 FQNEAQ (reference sequence). CDR3 length: 14 amino acids. V was clipped by 4 bases and J by 5 bases; unmatched bases: 8. Complete variable domain (other parts from reference TRBV7-9 and TRBJ2-7): DTGVSQNPRHKITKRGQNVTFRCDPISEHNRLYWYRQTLGQGPEFLTYFQNEAQLEKSRLLSDRFSAERPKGSFSTLEIQRTEQGDSAMYLCASSSRGSQNEQYFGPGTRLTVT.

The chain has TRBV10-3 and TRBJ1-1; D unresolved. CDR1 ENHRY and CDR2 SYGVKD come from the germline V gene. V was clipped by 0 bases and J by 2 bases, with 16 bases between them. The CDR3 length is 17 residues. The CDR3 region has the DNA TGTGCCATCAGTGAGTCGAAGCGGGTTGACTATAACACTGAAGCTTTCTTT. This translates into CAISESKRVDYNTEAFF.

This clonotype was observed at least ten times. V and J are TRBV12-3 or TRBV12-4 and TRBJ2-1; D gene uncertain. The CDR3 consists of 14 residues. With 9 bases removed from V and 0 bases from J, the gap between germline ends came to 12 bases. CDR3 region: CASMYRPSYNEQFF. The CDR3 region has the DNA TGTGCCAGTATGTACCGACCCTCCTACAATGAGCAGTTCTTC.

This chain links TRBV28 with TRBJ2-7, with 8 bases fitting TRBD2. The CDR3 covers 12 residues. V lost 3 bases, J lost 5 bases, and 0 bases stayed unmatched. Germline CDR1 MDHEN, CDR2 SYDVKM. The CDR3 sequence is CASSLRGDEQYV. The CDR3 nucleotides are TGTGCCAGCAGTTTGCGGGGGGACGAGCAGTACGTC.

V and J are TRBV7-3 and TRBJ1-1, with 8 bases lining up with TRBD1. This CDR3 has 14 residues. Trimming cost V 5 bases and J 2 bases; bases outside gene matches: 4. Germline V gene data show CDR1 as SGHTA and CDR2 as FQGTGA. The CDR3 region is CASSQTGGNTEAFF. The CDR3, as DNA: TGTGCCAGCAGCCAAACAGGGGGTAACACTGAAGCTTTCTTT.

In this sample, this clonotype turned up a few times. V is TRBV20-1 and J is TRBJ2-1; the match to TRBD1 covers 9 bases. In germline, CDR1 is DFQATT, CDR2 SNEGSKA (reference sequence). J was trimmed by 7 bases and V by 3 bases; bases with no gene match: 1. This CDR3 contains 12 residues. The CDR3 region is CSARTGGNEQFF. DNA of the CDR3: TGCAGTGCTAGGACAGGGGGGAATGAGCAGTTCTTC.

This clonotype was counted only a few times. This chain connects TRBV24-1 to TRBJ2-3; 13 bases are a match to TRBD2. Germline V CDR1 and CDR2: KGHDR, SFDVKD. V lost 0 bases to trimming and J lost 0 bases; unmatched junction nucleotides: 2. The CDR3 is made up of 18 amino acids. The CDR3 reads CATSDLAGLAGSTDTQYF. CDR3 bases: TGTGCCACCAGTGATTTGGCGGGACTAGCGGGGAGCACAGATACGCAGTATTTT.

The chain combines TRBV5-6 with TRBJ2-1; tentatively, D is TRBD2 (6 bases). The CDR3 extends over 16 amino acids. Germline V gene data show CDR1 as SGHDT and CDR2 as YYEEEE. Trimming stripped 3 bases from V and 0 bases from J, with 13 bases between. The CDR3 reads CASSSPGTPSYNEQFF. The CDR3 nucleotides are TGTGCCAGCAGCTCCCCCGGGACTCCCTCCTACAATGAGCAGTTCTTC.

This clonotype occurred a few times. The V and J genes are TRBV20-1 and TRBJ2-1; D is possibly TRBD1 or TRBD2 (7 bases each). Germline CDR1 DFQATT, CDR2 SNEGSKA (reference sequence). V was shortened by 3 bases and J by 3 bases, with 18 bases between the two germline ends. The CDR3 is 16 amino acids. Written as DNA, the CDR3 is TGCAGTGCTAGCCTGCAGGGGGGGGCTTACTACAATGAGCAGTTCTTC. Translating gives CSASLQGGAYYNEQFF.

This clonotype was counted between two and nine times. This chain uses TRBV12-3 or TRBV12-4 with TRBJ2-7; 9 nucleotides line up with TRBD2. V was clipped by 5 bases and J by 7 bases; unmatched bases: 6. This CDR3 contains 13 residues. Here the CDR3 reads CASSPGLAREQYF. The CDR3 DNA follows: TGTGCCAGCAGTCCGGGACTAGCAAGGGAGCAGTACTTC.

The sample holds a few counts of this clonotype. The CDR3 reads CASSLVGVDTDTQYF. In nucleotides, the CDR3 is TGCGCCAGCAGCTTGGTCGGGGTGGATACAGATACGCAGTATTTT. The gene calls are TRBV5-1 and TRBJ2-3, with D tentatively TRBD2 (5 bases). Germline V gives CDR1 SGHRS, CDR2 YFSETQ. The CDR3 spans 15 residues. Trimming shortened V by 0 bases and J by 3 bases, and 11 bases separated the two germline ends.

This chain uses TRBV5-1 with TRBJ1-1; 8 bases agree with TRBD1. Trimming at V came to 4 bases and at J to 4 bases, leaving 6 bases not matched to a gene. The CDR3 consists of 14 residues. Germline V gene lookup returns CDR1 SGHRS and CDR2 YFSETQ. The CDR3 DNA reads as TGCGCCAGCAGCGTGGACAGGGTGGCCACTGAAGCTTTCTTT. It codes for CASSVDRVATEAFF.

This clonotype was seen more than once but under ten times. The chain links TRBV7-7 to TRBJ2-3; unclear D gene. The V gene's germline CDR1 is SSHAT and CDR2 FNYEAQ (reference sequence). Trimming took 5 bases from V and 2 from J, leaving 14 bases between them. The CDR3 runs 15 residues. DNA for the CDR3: TGTGCCAGCAGCAAAAGTGGGTTACTCACAGATACGCAGTATTTT. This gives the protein CASSKSGLLTDTQYF.

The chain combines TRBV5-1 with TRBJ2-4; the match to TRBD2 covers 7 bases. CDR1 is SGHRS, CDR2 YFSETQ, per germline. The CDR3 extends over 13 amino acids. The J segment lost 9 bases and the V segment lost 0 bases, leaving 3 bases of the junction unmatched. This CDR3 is CASSLAREGIQYF. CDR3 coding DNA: TGCGCCAGCAGCTTGGCCAGGGAGGGCATTCAGTACTTC.